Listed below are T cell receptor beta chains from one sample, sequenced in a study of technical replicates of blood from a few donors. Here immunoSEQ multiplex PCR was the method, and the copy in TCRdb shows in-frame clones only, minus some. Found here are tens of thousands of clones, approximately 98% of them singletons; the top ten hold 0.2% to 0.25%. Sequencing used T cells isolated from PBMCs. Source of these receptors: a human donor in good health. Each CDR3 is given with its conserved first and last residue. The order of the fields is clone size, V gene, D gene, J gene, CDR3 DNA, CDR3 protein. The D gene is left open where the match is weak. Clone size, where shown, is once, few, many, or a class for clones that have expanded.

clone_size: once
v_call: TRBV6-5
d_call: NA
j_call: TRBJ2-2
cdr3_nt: TGTGCCAGCACGGCGGCGACCACCGGGGAGCTGTTTTTT
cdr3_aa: CASTAATTGELFF

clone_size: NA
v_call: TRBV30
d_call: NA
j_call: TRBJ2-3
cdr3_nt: TGTGCCTGGAGGGTGGGGATCGGGGGCACAGATACGCAGTATTTT
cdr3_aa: CAWRVGIGGTDTQYF

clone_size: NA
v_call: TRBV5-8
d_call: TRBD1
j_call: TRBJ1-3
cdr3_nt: TGTGCCAGCAGCTTGGGCCCGGGACAGTCTTCTTTCTCTGGAAACACCATATATTTT
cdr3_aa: CASSLGPGQSSFSGNTIYF

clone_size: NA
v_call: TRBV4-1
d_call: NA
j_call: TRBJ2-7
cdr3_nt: TGCGCCAGCAGCCCATCCGGGACTTTACGCTACGAGCAGTACTTC
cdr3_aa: CASSPSGTLRYEQYF

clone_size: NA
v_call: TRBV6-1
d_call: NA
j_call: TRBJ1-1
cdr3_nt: TGTGCCAGCAACACAGTCTTGAACACTGAAGCTTTCTTT
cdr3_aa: CASNTVLNTEAFF

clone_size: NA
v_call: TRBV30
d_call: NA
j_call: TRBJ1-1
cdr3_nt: TGTGCCTGGAGTTCCTTTCGGAGCACTGAAGCTTTCTTT
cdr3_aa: CAWSSFRSTEAFF

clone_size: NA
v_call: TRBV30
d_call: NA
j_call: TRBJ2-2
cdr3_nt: TGTGCCTGGACACTCGCGGGGACCGGGGAGCTGTTTTTT
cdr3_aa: CAWTLAGTGELFF

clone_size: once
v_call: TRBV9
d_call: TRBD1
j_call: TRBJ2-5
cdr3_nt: TGTGCCAGCAGCGAAAGACAGGGCACCAAAGAGACCCAGTACTTC
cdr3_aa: CASSERQGTKETQYF

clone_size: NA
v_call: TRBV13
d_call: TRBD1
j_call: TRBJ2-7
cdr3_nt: TGTGCCAGCAGCCCGGACAGGGACCCCGCCGAGCAGTACTTC
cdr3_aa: CASSPDRDPAEQYF

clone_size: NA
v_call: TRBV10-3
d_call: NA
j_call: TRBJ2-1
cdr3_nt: TGTGCCATCAGTGAGAAGTGGGAGAGCAATGAGCAGTTCTTC
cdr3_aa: CAISEKWESNEQFF

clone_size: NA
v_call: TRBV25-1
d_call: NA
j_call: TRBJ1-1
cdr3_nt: TGTGCCAGCTCCCAAGGGGGCACTGAAGCTTTCTTT
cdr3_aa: CASSQGGTEAFF

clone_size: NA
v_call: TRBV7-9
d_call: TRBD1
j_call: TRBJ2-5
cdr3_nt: TGTGCCAGCAGCTTTCTTGAGGACAGGTACCATAGGGAGACCCAGTACTTC
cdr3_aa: CASSFLEDRYHRETQYF

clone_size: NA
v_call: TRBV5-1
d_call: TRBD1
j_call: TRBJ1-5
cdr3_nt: TGCGCCAGCAGCTTGGTAGGGGACAGGGGTCAGCCCCAGCATTTT
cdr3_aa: CASSLVGDRGQPQHF

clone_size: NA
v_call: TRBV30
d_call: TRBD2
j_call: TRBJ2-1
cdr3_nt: TGTGCCTGGAGCGCCGGGGCTAGCGGGCGGGCGAAGTTCTTC
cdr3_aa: CAWSAGASGRAKFF

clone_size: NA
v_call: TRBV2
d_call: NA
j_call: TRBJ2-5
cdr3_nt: TGTGCCAGCAGTGAACTTGGTCCGGGAGAGACCCAGTACTTC
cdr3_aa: CASSELGPGETQYF

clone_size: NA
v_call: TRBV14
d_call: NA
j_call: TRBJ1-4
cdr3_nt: TGTGCCAGCAGCCACGGAGGGGTCCCTAATGAAAAACTGTTTTTT
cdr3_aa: CASSHGGVPNEKLFF

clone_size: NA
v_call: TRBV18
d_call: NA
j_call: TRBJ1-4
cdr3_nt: TGTGCCAGCTCACCTGCGTCCGGGACTGTGAATGAAAAACTGTTTTTT
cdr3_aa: CASSPASGTVNEKLFF

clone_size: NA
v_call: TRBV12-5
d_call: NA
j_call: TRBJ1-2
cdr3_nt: TGTGCTAGTGGTTTAAGCGTCTCGGATGGCTACACCTTC
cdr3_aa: CASGLSVSDGYTF

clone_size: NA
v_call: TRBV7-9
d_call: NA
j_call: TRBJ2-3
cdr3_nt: TGTGCCAGCAGCTTAGCGGCCCTTCTTAGCGGAGGAAGCACAGATACGCAGTATTTT
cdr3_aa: CASSLAALLSGGSTDTQYF

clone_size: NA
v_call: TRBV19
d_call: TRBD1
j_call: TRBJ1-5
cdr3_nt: TGTGCCAGTAGTCGGGACAGGGAAGGCAATCAGCCCCAGCATTTT
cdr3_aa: CASSRDREGNQPQHF

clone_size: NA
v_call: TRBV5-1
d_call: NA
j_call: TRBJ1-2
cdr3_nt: TGCGCCAGCAGCCCGACAGAGCGAACTTATGGCTACACCTTC
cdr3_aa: CASSPTERTYGYTF

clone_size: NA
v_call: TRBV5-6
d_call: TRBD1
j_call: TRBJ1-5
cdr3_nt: TGTGCCAGCAGCTTGGGGGGACAGGGCCCCTACCAGCCCCAGCATTTT
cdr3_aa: CASSLGGQGPYQPQHF

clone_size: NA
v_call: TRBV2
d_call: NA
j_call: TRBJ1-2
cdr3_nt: TGTGCCAGCAGTGTATCCACGGGCTATGGCTACACCTTC
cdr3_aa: CASSVSTGYGYTF

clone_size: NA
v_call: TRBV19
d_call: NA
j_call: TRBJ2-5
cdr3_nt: TGTGCCAGTAGTATTTTAGGGGAAGAGACCCAGTACTTC
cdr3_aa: CASSILGEETQYF

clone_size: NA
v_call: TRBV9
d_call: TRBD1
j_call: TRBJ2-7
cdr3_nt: TGTGCCAGCAGCTCCCACCCCGGACAGGGCAATTACGAGCAGTACTTC
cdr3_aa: CASSSHPGQGNYEQYF

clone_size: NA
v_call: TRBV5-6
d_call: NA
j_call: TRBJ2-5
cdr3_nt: TGTGCCAGCAGCTCCCTCGGGGAGACCCAGTACTTC
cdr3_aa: CASSSLGETQYF

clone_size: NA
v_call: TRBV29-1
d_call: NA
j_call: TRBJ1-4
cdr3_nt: TGCAGCGTTGCCAGCGATAATGAAAAACTGTTTTTT
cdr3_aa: CSVASDNEKLFF

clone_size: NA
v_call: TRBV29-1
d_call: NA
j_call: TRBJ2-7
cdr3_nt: TGCAGCGTTCGGAATGGAGGGGAGGATTACGAGCAGTACTTC
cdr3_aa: CSVRNGGEDYEQYF

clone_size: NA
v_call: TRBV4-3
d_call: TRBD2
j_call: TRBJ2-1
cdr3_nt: TGCGCCAGCAGCCAGCCCCTAGCGGGAGGAGCCAATGAGCAGTTCTTC
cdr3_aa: CASSQPLAGGANEQFF

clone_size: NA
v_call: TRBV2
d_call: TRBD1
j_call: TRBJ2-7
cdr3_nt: TGTGCCAGCAGTGACACAGGGGGACCCTACGAGCAGTACTTC
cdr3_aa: CASSDTGGPYEQYF

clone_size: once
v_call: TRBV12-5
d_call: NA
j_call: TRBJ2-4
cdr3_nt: TGTGCTAGTGGTTTGGGGGAGGCCAAAAACATTCAGTACTTC
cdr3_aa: CASGLGEAKNIQYF

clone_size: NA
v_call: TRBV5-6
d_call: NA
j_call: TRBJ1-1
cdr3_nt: TGTGCCAGCAGCTTGCCTGTAAACACTGAAGCTTTCTTT
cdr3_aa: CASSLPVNTEAFF

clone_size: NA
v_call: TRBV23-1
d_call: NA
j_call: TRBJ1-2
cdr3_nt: TGCGCCAGCAGTCAACAAGAGGGAGAACTTAACTATGGCTACACCTTC
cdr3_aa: CASSQQEGELNYGYTF

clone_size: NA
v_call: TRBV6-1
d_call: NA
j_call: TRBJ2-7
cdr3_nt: TGTGCCAGCAGACCTACAGTTCTCTACGAGCAGTACTTC
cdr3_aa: CASRPTVLYEQYF

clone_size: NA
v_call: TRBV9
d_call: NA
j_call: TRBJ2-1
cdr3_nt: TGTGCCAGCAGCGTAGCGGCCTACAATGAGCAGTTCTTC
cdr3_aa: CASSVAAYNEQFF

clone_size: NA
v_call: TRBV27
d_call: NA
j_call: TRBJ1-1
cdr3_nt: TGTGCCAGCAGTTTTTCAGAGGTTACTGAAGCTTTCTTT
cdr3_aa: CASSFSEVTEAFF

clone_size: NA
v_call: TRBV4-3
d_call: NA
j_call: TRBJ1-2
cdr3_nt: TGCGCCAGCAGCCAAGCGTTTCGGGGGAACTATGGCTACACCTTC
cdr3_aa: CASSQAFRGNYGYTF

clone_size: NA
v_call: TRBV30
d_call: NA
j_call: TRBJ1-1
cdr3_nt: TGTGCCTGTGATGACCCTACCTTTGAAGGGGCAACGAACACTGAAGCTTTCTTT
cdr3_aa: CACDDPTFEGATNTEAFF

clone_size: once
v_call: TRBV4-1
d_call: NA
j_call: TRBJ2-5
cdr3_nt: TGCGCCAGCAGCCCCCGCTATTTAACTCAAGAGACCCAGTACTTC
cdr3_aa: CASSPRYLTQETQYF